A single T cell receptor (beta chain) is shown here with its context. Losses at the gene ends were 4 bases for V and 0 bases for J; bases not matched to a gene: 4. CDR3 length: 15 amino acids. Germline assignment: CDR1 SGHDT and CDR2 YYEEEE. This entry comes from a study of blood T cells in healthy people across ages. Through a sample-barcoded 5' primer and a J-beta primer mix, a second PCR was run for 7 to 11 cycles. TCRdb reprocessed the 5' RACE reads via MiXCR and lists one record per CDR3 protein. This sample has approximately 900,000 distinct CDR3 sequences, with around 49% found just once. The sequence was obtained from a man aged 25-45 years in good health. The V gene is TRBV5-6, the J gene TRBJ2-1; 7 bases fit TRBD1. The material sequenced was blood. The CDR3 sequence is CASSQGVSSYNEQFF. The CDR3 DNA reads as TGTGCCAGCAGCCAGGGGGTAAGCTCCTACAATGAGCAGTTCTTC.